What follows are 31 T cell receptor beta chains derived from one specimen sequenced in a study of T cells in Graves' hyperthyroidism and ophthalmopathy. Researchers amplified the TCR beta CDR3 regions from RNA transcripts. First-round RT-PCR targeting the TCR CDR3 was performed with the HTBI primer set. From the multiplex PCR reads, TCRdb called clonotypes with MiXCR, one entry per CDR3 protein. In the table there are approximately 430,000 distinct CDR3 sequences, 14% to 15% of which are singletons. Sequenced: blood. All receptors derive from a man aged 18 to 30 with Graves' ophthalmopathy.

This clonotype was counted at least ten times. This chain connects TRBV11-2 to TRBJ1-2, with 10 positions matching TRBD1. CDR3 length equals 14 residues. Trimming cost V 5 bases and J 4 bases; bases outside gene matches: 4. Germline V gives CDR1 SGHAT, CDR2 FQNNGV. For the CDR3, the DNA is TGTGCCAGCAGCCAGGGACAGGGGCCCTATGGCTACACCTTC. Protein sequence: CASSQGQGPYGYTF.

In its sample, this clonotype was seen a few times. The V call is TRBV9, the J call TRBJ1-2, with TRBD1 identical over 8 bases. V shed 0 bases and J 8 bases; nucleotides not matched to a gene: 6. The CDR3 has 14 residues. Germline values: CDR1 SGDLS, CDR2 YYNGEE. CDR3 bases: TGTGCCAGCAGCGTAGGAGAGGACAGGGTAGGCTACACCTTC. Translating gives CASSVGEDRVGYTF.

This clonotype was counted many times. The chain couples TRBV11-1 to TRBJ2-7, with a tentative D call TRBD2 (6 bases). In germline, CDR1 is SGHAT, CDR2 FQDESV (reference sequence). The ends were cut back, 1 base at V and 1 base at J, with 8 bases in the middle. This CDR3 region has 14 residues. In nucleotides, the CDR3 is TGTGCCAGCAGCTTAGGACTAGGTTCCTACGAGCAGTACTTC. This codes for CASSLGLGSYEQYF.

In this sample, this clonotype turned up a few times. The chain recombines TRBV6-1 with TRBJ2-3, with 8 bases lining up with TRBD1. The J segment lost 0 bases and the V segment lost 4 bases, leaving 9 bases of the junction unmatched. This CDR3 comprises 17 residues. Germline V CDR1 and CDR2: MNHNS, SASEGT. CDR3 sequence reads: CASSGDRYRGSTDTQYF. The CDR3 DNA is TGTGCCAGCAGTGGGGACAGGTATCGGGGGAGCACAGATACGCAGTATTTT.

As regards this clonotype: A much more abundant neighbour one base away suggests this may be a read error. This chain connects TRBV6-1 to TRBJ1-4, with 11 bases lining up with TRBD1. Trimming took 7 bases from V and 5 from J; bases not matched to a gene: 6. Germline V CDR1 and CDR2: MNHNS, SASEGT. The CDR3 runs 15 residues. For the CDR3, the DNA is TGTGCCAGCAAGATGGACAGGGGGCGAAATGAAAAACTGTTTTTT. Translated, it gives CASKMDRGRNEKLFF.

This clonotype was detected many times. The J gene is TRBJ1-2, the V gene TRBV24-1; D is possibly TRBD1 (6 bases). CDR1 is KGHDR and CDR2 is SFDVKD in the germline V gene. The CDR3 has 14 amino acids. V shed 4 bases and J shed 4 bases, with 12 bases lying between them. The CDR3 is CATSEPGQTYGYTF. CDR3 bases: TGTGCCACCAGTGAACCTGGACAGACCTATGGCTACACCTTC.

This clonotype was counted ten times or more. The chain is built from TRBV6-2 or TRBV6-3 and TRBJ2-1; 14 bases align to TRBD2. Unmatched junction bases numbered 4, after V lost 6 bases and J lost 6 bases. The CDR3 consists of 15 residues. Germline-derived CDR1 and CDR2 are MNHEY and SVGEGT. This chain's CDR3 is CASRRLAGGVNEQFF. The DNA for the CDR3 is TGTGCCAGCAGGCGACTAGCGGGAGGGGTCAATGAGCAGTTCTTC.

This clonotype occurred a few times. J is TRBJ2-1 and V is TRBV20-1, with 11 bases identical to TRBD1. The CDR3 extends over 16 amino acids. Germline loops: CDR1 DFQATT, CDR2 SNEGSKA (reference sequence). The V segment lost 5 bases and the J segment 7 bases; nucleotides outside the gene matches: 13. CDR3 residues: CSASGGAGTGGNEQFF. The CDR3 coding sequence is TGCAGTGCTTCGGGGGGAGCCGGGACAGGGGGGAATGAGCAGTTCTTC.

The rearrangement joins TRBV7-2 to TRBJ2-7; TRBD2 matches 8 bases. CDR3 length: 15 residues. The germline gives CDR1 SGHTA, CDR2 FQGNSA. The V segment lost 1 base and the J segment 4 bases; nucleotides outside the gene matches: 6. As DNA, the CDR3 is TGTGCCAGCAGCTTAGGTTCTAGCGGGCTGTACGAGCAGTACTTC. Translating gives CASSLGSSGLYEQYF.

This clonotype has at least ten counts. This CDR3 is CASSLGPFVNEQFF. The CDR3 region has the DNA TGTGCCAGCAGCTTAGGGCCCTTTGTTAATGAGCAGTTCTTC. V usage is TRBV11-3 and J usage is TRBJ2-1; D is uncertain. V was cut by 1 base and J by 7 bases, with 11 bases left in between. CDR1 and CDR2 (germline): SGHNT, YENEEA. This CDR3 is built from 14 residues.

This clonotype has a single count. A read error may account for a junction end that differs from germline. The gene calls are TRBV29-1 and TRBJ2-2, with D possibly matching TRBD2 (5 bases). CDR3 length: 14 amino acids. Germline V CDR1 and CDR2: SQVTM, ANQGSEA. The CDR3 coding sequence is TGCAGCGTTAGTCTACCTCCAAACACCGGGGAGCTGGTTTTT. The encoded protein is CSVSLPPNTGELVF.

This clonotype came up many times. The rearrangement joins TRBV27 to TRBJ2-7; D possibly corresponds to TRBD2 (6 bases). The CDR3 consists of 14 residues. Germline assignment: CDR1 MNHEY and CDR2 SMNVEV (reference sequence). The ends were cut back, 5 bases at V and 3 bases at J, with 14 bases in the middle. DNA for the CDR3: TGTGCCAGCAGTAGCCGGGACTCCCACTACGAGCAGTACTTC. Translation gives CASSSRDSHYEQYF.

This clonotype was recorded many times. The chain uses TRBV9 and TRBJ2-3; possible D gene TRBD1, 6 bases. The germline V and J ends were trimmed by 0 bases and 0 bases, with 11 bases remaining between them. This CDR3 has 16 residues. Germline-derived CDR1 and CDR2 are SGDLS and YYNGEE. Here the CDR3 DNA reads TGTGCCAGCAGCGTAGGTGGGGGCTCAAGCACAGATACGCAGTATTTT. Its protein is CASSVGGGSSTDTQYF. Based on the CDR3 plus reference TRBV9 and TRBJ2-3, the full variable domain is DSGVTQTPKHLITATGQRVTLRCSPRSGDLSVYWYQQSLDQGLQFLIQYYNGEERAKGNILERFSAQQFPDLHSELNLSSLELGDSALYFCASSVGGGSSTDTQYFGPGTRLTVL.

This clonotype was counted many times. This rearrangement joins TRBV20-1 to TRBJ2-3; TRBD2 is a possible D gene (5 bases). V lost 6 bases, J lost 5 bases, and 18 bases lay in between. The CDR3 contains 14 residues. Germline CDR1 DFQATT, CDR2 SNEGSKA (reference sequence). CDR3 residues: CSAPGVRAVDTQYF. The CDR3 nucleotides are TGCAGTGCCCCCGGGGTCCGGGCGGTAGATACGCAGTATTTT.

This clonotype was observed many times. CDR3 DNA: TGTGCCAGCAGCAAGTATAGCAATCAGCCCCAGCATTTT. Protein product: CASSKYSNQPQHF. The rearrangement uses TRBV28 and TRBJ1-5; D gene uncertain. V lost 6 bases to trimming and J lost 0 bases, with 6 bases between them. The CDR3 extends over 13 amino acids. Germline CDR1 reads MDHEN; CDR2 reads SYDVKM.

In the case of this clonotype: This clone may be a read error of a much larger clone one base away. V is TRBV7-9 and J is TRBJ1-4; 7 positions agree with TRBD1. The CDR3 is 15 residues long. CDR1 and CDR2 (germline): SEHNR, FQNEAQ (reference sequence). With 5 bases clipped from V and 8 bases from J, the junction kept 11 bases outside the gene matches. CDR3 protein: CASSPTTTGHEKLFF. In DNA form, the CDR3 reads TGTGCCAGCAGCCCTACCACGACAGGGCACGAAAAACTGTTTTTT. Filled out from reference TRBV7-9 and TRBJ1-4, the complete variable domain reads DTGVSQNPRHKITKRGQNVTFRCDPISEHNRLYWYRQTLGQGPEFLTYFQNEAQLEKSRLLSDRFSAERPKGSFSTLEIQRTEQGDSAMYLCASSPTTTGHEKLFFGSGTQLSVL.

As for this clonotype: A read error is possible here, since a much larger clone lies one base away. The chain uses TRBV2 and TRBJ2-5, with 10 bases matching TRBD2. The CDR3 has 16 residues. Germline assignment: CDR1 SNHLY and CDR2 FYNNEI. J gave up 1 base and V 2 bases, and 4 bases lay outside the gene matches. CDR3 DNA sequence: TGTGCCAGCAGTGAAACTAGCGGGGTTCCCCAAGAGACCCAGTACTTC. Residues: CASSETSGVPQETQYF. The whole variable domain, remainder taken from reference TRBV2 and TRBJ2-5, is EPEVTQTPSHQVTQMGQEVILRCVPISNHLYFYWYRQILGQKVEFLVSFYNNEISEKSEIFDDQFSVERPDGSNFTLKIRSTKLEDSAMYFCASSETSGVPQETQYFGPGTRLLVL.

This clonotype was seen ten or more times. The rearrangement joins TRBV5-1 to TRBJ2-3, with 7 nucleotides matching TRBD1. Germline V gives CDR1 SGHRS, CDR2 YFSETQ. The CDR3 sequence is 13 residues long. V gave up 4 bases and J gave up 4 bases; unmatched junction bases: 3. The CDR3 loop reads CASSIGTADTQYF. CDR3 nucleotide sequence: TGCGCCAGCAGCATTGGGACAGCAGATACGCAGTATTTT.

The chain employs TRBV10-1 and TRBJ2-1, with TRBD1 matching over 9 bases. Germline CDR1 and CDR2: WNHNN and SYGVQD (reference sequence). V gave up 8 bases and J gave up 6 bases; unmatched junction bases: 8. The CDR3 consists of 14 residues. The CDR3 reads CASRDRVVVNEQFF. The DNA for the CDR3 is TGCGCCAGCCGGGACAGGGTAGTGGTCAATGAGCAGTTCTTC.

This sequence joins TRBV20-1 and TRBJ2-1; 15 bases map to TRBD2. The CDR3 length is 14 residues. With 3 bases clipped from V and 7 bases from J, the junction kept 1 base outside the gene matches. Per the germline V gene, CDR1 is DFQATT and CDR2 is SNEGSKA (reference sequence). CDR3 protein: CSARGLAGGNEQFF. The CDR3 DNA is TGCAGTGCTAGGGGACTAGCGGGAGGTAATGAGCAGTTCTTC.

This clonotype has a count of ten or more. The CDR3 sequence is CASSYDTLKAFF. For the CDR3, the DNA is TGTGCCAGCAGCTACGACACGCTGAAAGCTTTCTTT. V usage is TRBV7-9 and J usage is TRBJ1-1; no firm D call. CDR1 is SEHNR, CDR2 FQNEAQ, per germline (reference sequence). The ends were cut back, 4 bases at V and 9 bases at J, with 12 bases in the middle. This CDR3 has 12 residues.

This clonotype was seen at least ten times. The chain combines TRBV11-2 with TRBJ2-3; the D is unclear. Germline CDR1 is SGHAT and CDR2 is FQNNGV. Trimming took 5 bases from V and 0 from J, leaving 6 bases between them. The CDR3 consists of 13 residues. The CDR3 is CASSAMSTDTQYF. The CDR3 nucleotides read TGTGCCAGCAGCGCCATGAGCACAGATACGCAGTATTTT.

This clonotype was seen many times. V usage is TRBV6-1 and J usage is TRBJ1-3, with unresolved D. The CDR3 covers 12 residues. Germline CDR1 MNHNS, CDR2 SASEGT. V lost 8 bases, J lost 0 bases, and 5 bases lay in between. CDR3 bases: TGTGCCAGCTCGGGCTCTGGAAACACCATATATTTT. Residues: CASSGSGNTIYF.

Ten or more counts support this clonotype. The CDR3 DNA is TGCAGTGCTAGAGCGGTACAGAACCAAGAGACCCAGTACTTC. Its translation: CSARAVQNQETQYF. This chain connects TRBV20-1 to TRBJ2-5; D gene ambiguous. V gave up 1 base and J gave up 0 bases, with 9 bases separating them. Germline CDR1 and CDR2: DFQATT and SNEGSKA (reference sequence). CDR3 length equals 14 residues.

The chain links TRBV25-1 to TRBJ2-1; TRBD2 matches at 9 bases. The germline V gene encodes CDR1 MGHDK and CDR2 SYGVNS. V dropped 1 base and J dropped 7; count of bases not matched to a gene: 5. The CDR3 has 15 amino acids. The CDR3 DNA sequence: TGTGCCAGCAGTGAATCCATAGCGGGAGTAAATGAGCAGTTCTTC. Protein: CASSESIAGVNEQFF.

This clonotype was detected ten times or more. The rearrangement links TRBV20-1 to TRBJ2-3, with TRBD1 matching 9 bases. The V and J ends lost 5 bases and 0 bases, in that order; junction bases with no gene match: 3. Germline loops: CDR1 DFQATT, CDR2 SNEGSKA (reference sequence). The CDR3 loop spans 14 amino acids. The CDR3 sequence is CSASGTGSTDTQYF. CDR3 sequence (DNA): TGCAGTGCTTCCGGGACAGGGAGCACAGATACGCAGTATTTT.

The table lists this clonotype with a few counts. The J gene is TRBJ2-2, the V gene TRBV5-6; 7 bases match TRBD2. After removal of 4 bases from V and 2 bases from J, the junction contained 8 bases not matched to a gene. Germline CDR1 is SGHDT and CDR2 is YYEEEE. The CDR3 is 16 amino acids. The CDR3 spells CASSLPAGENTGELFF. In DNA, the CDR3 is TGTGCCAGCAGCCTCCCTGCGGGGGAAAACACCGGGGAGCTGTTTTTT.

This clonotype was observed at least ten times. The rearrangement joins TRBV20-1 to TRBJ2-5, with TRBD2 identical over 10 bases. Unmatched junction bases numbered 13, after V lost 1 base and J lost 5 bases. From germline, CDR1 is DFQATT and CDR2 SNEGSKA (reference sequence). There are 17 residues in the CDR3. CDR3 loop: CSARVGTLAGESETQYF. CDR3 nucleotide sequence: TGCAGTGCTAGAGTCGGAACTCTAGCGGGGGAGAGTGAGACCCAGTACTTC.

In nucleotides, the CDR3 is TGTGCCAGCAGCTCCGCGACAGAGGGGAACACCGGGGAGCTGTTTTTT. The encoded protein is CASSSATEGNTGELFF. This rearrangement joins TRBV7-9 to TRBJ2-2; D assignment may be TRBD1 or TRBD2 (5 bases each). CDR1 and CDR2 (germline): SEHNR, FQNEAQ (reference sequence). CDR3 length: 16 residues. The V end lost 4 bases, the J end lost 1 base, and 13 bases lay between the germline ends.

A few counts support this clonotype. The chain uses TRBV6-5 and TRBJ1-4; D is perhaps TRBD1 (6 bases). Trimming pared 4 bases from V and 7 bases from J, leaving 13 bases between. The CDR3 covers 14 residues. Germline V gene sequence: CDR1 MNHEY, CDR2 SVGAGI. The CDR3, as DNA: TGTGCCAGCAGTTTCCAGGGGTTTGGTGAAAAACTGTTTTTT. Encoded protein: CASSFQGFGEKLFF.

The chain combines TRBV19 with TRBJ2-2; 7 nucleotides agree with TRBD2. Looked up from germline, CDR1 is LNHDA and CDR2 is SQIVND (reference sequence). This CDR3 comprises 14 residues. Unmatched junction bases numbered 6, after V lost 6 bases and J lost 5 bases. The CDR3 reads CASRAAGGTGELFF. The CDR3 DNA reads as TGTGCCAGTAGAGCAGCCGGGGGGACCGGGGAGCTGTTTTTT.